This TCR beta chain was retrieved from a study of cytomegalovirus exposure and HLA in healthy donors. Overall study findings and caveats: What TCR beta sequences reportedly achieved was accurate prediction of HLA-A and HLA-B alleles in most subjects. In vitro testing confirmed a few CMV-associated chains as specific for CMV antigens. TCR beta chains associated with HLA were, in a later analysis, more clonally expanded than equally common others.

This clone turned up a few times. The antigen is unknown. Vbeta (60) and Jbeta (13) primers were used in the PCR. TCRdb keeps only in-frame clones here, not all; method: immunoSEQ multiplex PCR. The sample comprises around 210,000 clones, roughly 81% of which are singletons, and about 0.25% rests with the top ten. There are 15 residues in the CDR3. The germline V gene encodes CDR1 SGDLS and CDR2 YYNGEE. The J segment lost 6 bases and the V segment lost 1 base, leaving 3 bases of the junction unmatched. Healthy bone marrow donors made up the donors. This sequence joins TRBV9 and TRBJ2-3, with 12 bases fitting TRBD2. The source material was PBMCs. The sequence derives from a girl aged 2 to 10 in good health and CMV-seronegative. In nucleotides, the CDR3 is TGTGCCAGCAGCGTAAGCCTAGCGGGAGGGGATACGCAGTATTTT. Translation gives CASSVSLAGGDTQYF.